Listed here is a single T cell receptor (beta chain). Its antigen is unknown. The data were taken from a study of STAT5B mutations in CD4+ large granular lymphocyte leukemia. CDR1 and CDR2 from the germline V gene are SGHVS and FQNEAQ. V was shortened by 5 bases and J by 0 bases, with 11 bases between the two germline ends. The CDR3 spans 15 residues. This was a survey-level run. In the authors' methods: The detection floor for productive clonotype frequency was 2.59 x 10-5. Sequenced by immunoSEQ multiplex PCR; TCRdb stores in-frame clones only, minus some. V and J calls and clone size are given by that table; D and trimming were obtained from the DNA. Seen here are 20,000 to 25,000 clones, 74% observed once, and the top ten hold 9.8%. Study results and limitations: Data were not HLA-matched across samples. Without putative leukemic clones, patient CD4-sorted repertoires remained more clonal than healthy CD4+ repertoires.

The receptor comes from a human donor in good health. The V gene is TRBV7-8, the J gene TRBJ2-1, with D possibly matching TRBD1 (6 bases). Sample: CD4+ T cells from blood buffy coats. The CDR3 sequence: CASSPQGGSYNEQFF. The CDR3 region has the DNA TGTGCCAGCAGCCCACAAGGGGGCTCCTACAATGAGCAGTTCTTC.